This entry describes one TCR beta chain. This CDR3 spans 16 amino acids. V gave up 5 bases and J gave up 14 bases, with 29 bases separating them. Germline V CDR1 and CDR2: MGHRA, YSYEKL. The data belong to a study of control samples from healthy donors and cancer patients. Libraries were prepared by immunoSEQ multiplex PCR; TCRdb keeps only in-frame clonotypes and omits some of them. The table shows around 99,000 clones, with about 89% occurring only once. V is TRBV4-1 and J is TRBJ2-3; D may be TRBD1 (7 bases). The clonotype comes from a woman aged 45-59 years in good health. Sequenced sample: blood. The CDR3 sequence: CASSDPLGRGRGKRYF. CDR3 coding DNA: TGCGCCAGCAGCGACCCGTTGGGTAGGGGGCGGGGAAAAAGGTATTTT.